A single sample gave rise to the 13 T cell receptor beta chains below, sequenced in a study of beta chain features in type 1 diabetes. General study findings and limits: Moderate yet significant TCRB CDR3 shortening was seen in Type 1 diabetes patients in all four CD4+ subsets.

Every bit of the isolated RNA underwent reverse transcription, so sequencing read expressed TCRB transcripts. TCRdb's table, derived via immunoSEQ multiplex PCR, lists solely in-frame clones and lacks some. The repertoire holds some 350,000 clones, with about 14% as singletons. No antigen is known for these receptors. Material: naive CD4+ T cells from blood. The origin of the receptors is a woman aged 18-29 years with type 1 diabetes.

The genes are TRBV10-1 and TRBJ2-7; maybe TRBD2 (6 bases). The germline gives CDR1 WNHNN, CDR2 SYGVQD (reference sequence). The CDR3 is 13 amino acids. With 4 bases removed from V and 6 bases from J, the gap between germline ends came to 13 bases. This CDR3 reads CASSVDPGAEQYV. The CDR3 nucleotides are TGCGCCAGCAGTGTAGATCCGGGAGCCGAGCAGTACGTC.

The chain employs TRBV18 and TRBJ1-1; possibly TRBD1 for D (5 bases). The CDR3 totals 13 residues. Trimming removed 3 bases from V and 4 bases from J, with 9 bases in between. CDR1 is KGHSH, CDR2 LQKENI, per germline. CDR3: CASSPPGFTEAFF. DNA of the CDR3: TGTGCCAGCTCACCGCCAGGGTTCACTGAAGCTTTCTTT.

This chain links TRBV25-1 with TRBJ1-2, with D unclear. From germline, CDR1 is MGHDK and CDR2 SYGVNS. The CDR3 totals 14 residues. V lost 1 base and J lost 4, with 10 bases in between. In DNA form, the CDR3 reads TGTGCCAGCAGTGAATGGGCGGGAGTCTATGGCTACACCTTC. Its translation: CASSEWAGVYGYTF.

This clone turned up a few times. In DNA, the CDR3 is TGTGCTGGTAGTGGGGGGTTCTCCAATGAGCAGTTCTTC. It specifies CAGSGGFSNEQFF. The chain carries TRBV28 and TRBJ2-1; D is perhaps TRBD2 (6 bases). The CDR3 sequence is 13 residues long. Germline V gene lookup returns CDR1 MDHEN and CDR2 SYDVKM.

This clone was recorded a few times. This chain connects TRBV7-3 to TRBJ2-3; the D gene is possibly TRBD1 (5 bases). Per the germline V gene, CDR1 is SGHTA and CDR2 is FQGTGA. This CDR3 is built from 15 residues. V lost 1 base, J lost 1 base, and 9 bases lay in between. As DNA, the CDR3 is TGTGCCAGCAGCTTAATGGGGCTCCGCACAGATACGCAGTATTTT. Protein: CASSLMGLRTDTQYF.

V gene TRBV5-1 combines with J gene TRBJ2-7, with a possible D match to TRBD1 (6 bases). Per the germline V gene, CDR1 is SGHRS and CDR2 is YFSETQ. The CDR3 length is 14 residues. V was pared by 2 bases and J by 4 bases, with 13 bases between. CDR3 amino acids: CASSFLGQRYEQYF. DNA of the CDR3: TGCGCCAGCAGCTTTTTAGGACAGCGTTACGAGCAGTACTTC.

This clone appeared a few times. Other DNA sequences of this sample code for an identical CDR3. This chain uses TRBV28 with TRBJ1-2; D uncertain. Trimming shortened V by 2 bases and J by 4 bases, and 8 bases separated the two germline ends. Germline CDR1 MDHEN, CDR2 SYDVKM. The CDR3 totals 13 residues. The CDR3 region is CASSLSGGYGYTF. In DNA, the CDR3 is TGTGCCAGCAGTTTAAGCGGTGGCTATGGCTACACCTTC.

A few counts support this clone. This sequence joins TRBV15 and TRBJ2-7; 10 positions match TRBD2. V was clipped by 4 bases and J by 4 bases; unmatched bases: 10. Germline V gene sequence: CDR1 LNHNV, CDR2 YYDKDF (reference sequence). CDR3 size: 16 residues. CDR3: CATSKGAGGVVYEQYF. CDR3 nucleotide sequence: TGTGCCACCAGCAAGGGAGCGGGAGGGGTAGTATACGAGCAGTACTTC.

CDR3 loop: CASSYSLTSGGDTQYF. Here the CDR3 DNA reads TGTGCCAGCAGTTACTCCCTGACTAGTGGGGGAGATACGCAGTATTTT. This rearrangement joins TRBV6-6 to TRBJ2-3, with D possibly being TRBD2 (6 bases). Germline values: CDR1 MNHNY, CDR2 SVGAGI (reference sequence). V lost 0 bases to trimming and J lost 5 bases, with 15 bases between them. The length of the CDR3 is 16 residues.

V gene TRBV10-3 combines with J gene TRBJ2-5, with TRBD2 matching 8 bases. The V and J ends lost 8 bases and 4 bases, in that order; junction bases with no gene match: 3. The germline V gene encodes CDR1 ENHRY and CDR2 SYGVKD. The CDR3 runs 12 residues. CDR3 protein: CAIAGRGETQYF. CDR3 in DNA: TGTGCCATCGCCGGGAGGGGAGAGACCCAGTACTTC.

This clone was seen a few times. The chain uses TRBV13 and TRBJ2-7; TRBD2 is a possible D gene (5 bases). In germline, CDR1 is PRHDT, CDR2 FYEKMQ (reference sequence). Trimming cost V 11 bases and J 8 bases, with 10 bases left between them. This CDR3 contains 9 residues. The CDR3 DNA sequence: TGTGCCCCCCCGGGGAAGCAGTACTTC. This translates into CAPPGKQYF.

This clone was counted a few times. The CDR3 nucleotides are TGTGCCAGCAGCTTAGCCCCACAGGGAACGAACACTGAAGCTTTCTTT. This codes for CASSLAPQGTNTEAFF. The V call is TRBV11-2, the J call TRBJ1-1; weak D call: TRBD1 (6 bases). CDR1 and CDR2 (germline): SGHAT, FQNNGV. The CDR3 has 16 amino acids. The V and J ends lost 1 base and 1 base respectively, with 13 bases between them.

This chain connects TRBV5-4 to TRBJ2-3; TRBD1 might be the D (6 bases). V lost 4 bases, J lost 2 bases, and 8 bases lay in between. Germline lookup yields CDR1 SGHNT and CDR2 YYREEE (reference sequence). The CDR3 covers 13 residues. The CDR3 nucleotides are TGTGCCAGCAGCCGGACAGCCACAGATACGCAGTATTTT. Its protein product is CASSRTATDTQYF. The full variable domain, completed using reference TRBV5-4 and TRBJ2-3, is ETGVTQSPTHLIKTRGQQVTLRCSSQSGHNTVSWYQQALGQGPQFIFQYYREEENGRGNFPPRFSGLQFPNYSSELNVNALELDDSALYLCASSRTATDTQYFGPGTRLTVL.